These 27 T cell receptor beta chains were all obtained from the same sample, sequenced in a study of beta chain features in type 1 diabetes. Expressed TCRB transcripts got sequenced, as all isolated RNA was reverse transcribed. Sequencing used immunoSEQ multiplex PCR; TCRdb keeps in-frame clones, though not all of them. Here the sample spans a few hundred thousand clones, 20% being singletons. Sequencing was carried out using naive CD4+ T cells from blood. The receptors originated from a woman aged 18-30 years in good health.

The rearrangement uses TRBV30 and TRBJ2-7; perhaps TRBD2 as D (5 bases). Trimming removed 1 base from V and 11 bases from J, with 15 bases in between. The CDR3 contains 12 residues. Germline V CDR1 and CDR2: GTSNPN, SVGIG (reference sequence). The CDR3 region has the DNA TGTGCCTGGAGTGACATAGCGAGCAAGAAGTACTTC. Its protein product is CAWSDIASKKYF.

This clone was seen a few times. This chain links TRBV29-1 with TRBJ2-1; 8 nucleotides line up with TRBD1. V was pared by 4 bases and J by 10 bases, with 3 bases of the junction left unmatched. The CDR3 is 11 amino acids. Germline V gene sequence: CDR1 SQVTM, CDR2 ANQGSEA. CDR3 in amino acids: CSVGGQAEQFF. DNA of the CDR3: TGCAGCGTTGGGGGACAGGCCGAGCAGTTCTTC.

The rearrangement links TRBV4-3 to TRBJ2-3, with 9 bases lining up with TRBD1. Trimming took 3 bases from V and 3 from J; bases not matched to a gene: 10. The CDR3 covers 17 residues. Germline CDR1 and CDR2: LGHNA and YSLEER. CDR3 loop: CASSQRRDRDPTDTQYF. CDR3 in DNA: TGCGCCAGCAGCCAGAGACGGGACAGGGATCCGACAGATACGCAGTATTTT.

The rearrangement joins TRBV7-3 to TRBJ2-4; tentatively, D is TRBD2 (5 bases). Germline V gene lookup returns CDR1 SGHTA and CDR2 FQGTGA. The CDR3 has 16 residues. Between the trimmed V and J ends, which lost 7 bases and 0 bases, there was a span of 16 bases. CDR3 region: CASTRDSSLAKNIQYF. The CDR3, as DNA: TGTGCCAGCACCCGGGATTCATCACTAGCCAAAAACATTCAGTACTTC. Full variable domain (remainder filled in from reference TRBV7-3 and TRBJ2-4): GAGVSQTPSNKVTEKGKYVELRCDPISGHTALYWYRQSLGQGPEFLIYFQGTGAADDSGLPNDRFFAVRPEGSVSTLKIQRTERGDSAVYLCASTRDSSLAKNIQYFGAGTRLSVL.

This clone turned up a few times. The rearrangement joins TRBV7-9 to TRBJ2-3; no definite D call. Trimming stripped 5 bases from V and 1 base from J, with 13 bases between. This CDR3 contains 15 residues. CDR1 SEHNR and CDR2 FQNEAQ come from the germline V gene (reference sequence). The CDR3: CASSPPLARTDTQYF. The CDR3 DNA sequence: TGTGCCAGCAGCCCCCCTCTGGCCCGCACAGATACGCAGTATTTT.

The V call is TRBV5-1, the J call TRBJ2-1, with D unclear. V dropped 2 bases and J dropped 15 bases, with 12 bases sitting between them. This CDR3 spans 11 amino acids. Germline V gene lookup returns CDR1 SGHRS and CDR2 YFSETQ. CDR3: CASSFLNGWFF. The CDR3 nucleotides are TGCGCCAGCAGCTTCCTTAACGGTTGGTTCTTC.

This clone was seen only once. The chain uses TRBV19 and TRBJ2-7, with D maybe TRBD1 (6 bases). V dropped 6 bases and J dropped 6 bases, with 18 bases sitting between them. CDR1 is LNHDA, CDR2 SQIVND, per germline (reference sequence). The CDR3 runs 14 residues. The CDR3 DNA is TGTGCCAGTAGGGTCCGATCCGGGACAAGCGAGCAGTACTTC. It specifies CASRVRSGTSEQYF.

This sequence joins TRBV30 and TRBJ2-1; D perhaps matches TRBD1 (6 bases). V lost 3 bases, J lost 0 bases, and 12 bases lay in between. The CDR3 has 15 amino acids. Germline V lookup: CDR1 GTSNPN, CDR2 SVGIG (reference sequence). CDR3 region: CAWRLRDNSYNEQFF. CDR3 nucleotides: TGTGCCTGGAGGTTACGGGACAACTCCTACAATGAGCAGTTCTTC. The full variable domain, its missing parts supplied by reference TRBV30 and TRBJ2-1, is SQTIHQWPATLVQPVGSPLSLECTVEGTSNPNLYWYRQAAGRGLQLLFYSVGIGQISSEVPQNLSASRPQDRQFILSSKKLLLSDSGFYLCAWRLRDNSYNEQFFGPGTRLTVL.

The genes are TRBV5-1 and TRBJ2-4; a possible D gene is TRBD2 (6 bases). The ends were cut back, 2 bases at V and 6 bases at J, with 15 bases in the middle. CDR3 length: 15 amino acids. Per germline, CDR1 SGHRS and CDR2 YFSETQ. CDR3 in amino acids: CASSFSGSRGNIQYF. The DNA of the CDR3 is TGCGCCAGCAGCTTTTCCGGGAGTCGCGGAAACATTCAGTACTTC.

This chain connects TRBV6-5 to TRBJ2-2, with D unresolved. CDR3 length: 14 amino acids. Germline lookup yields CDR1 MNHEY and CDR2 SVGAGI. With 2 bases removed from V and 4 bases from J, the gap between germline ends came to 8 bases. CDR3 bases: TGTGCCAGCAGTTACCAGGATGGCACCGGGGAGCTGTTTTTT. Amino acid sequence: CASSYQDGTGELFF.

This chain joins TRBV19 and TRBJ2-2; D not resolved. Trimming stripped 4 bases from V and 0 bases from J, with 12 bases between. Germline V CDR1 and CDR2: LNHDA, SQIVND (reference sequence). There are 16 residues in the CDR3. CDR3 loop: CASSTSWAANTGELFF. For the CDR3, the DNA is TGTGCCAGTAGTACCAGCTGGGCTGCGAACACCGGGGAGCTGTTTTTT.

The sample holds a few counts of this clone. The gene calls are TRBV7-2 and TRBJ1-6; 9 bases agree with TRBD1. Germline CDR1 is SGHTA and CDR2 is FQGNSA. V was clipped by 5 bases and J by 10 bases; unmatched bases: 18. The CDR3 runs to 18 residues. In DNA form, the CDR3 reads TGTGCCAGCAGCCCCCAGAGCTCCGGGACAGGGTACCGGTCACCCCTCCACTTT. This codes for CASSPQSSGTGYRSPLHF.

The CDR3 nucleotides read TGTGCCAGCAGTGTGTTCAGGGGGAAAGAGACCCAGTACTTC. Residues: CASSVFRGKETQYF. The chain employs TRBV2 and TRBJ2-5; TRBD1 agrees at 7 bases. Trimming removed 4 bases from V and 3 bases from J; junction bases left unmatched: 5. This CDR3 is built from 14 residues. Germline assignment: CDR1 SNHLY and CDR2 FYNNEI.

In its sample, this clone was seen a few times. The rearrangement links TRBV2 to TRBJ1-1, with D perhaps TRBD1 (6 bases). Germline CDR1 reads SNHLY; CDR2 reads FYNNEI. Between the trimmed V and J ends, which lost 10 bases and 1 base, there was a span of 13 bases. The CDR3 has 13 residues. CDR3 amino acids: CAIHREWNTEAFF. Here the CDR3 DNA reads TGTGCCATCCACAGGGAGTGGAACACTGAAGCTTTCTTT.

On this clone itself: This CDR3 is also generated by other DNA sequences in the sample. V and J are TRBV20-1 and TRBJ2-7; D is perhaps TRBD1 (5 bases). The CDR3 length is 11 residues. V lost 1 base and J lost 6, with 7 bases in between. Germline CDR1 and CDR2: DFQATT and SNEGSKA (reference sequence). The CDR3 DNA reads TGCAGTGCTAGAGGGGGCGGCGAGCAGTACTTC. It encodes CSARGGGEQYF.

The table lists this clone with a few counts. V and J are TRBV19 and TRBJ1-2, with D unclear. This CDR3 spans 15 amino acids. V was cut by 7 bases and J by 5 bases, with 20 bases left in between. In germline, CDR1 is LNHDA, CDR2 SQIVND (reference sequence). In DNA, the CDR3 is TGTGCCAGTACTCCCGCACCCAACTTGCGGTATGGCTACACCTTC. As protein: CASTPAPNLRYGYTF. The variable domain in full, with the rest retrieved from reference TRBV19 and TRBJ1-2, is DGGITQSPKYLFRKEGQNVTLSCEQNLNHDAMYWYRQDPGQGLRLIYYSQIVNDFQKGDIAEGYSVSREKKESFPLTVTSAQKNPTAFYLCASTPAPNLRYGYTFGSGTRLTVV.

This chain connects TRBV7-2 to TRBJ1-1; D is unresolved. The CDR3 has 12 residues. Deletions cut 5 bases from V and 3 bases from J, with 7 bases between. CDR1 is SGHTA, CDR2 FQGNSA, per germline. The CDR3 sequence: CASSTTYTEAFF. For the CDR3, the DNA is TGTGCCAGCAGCACGACTTACACTGAAGCTTTCTTT.

The CDR3 DNA sequence: TGTGCCTGGAGTGGACTAGACACAGATACGCAGTATTTT. Residues: CAWSGLDTDTQYF. The chain is built from TRBV30 and TRBJ2-3; maybe TRBD2 (6 bases). Germline CDR1 GTSNPN, CDR2 SVGIG (reference sequence). This CDR3 spans 13 amino acids. V was trimmed by 1 base and J by 2 bases, leaving 7 bases between them.

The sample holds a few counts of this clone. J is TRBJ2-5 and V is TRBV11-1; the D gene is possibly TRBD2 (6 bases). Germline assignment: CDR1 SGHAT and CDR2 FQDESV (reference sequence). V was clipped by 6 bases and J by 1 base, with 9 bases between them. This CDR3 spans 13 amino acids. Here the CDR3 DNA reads TGTGCCAGCAGGAGGGGACTCCAAGAGACCCAGTACTTC. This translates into CASRRGLQETQYF.

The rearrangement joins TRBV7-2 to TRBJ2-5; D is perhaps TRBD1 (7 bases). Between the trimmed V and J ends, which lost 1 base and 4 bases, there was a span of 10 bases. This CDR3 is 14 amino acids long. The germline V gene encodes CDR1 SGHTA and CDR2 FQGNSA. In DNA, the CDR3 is TGTGCCAGCAGCTTAGAGCAGGGGGGAGAGACCCAGTACTTC. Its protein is CASSLEQGGETQYF.

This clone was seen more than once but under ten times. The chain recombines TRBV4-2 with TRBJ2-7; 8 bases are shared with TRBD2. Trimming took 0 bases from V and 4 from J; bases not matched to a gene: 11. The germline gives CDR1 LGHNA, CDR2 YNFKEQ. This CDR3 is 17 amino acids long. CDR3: CASSQEGSGGPVYEQYF. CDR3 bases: TGTGCCAGCAGCCAAGAGGGAAGCGGGGGCCCCGTTTACGAGCAGTACTTC.

CDR3: CASSMVSVNTEAFF. In nucleotides, the CDR3 is TGTGCCAGTAGTATGGTTTCAGTAAACACTGAAGCTTTCTTT. The J gene is TRBJ1-1, the V gene TRBV19; D gene unclear. CDR1 and CDR2 from the germline V gene are LNHDA and SQIVND (reference sequence). Trimming took off 3 bases at V and 2 bases at J, with 10 bases between the two ends. CDR3 length: 14 amino acids.

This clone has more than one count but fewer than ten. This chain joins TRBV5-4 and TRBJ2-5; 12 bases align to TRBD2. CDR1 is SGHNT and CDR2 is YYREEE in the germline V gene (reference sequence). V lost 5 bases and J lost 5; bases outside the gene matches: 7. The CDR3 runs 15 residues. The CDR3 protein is CASSSPGTSGETQYF. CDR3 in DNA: TGTGCCAGCAGTTCCCCGGGGACTAGCGGGGAGACCCAGTACTTC.

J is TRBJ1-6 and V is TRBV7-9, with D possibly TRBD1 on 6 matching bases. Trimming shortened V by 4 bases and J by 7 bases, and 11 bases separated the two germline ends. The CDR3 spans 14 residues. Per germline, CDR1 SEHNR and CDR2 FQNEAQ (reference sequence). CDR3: CASSSGQPNSPLHF. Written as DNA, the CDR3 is TGTGCCAGCAGCTCAGGACAGCCGAATTCACCCCTCCACTTT.

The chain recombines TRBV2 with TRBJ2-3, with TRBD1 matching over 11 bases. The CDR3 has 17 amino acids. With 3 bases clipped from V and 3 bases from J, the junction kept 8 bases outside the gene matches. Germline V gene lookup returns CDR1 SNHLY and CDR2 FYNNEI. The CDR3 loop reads CASSEWTGGFRTDTQYF. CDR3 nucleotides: TGTGCCAGCAGTGAGTGGACAGGGGGCTTCAGGACAGATACGCAGTATTTT.

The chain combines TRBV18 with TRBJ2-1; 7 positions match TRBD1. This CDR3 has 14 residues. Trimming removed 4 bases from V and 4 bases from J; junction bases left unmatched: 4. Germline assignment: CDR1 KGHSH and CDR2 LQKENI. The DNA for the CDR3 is TGTGCCAGCTCACTGGGACAGTCTTACAATGAGCAGTTCTTC. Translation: CASSLGQSYNEQFF.

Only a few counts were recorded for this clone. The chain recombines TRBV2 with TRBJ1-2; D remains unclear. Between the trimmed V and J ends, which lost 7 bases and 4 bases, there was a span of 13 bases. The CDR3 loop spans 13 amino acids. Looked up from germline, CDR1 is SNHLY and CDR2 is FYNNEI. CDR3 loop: CASMRAPGYGYTF. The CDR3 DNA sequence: TGTGCCAGCATGCGCGCACCGGGCTATGGCTACACCTTC.